The next 28 T cell receptor beta chains were all read from a single sample in a study of blood T cell repertoires in COVID-19. TCRdb keeps only in-frame clones here, not all; method: immunoSEQ multiplex PCR. The table has over 200,000 clones, just over 85% seen once; the top ten hold roughly 16%. Sample: PBMCs or T cells enriched from blood (not recorded which). These receptors came from a man between 18 and 29 years old who had recovered from COVID-19.

J is TRBJ1-5 and V is TRBV12-5; TRBD1 matches 7 bases. Germline CDR1 and CDR2: LGHNT and FRNRAP. This CDR3 comprises 17 residues. With V trimmed by 6 bases and J by 0 bases, 11 bases remained unmatched. This CDR3 is CASGWDSGFYSNQPQHF. The CDR3 nucleotides are TGTGCTAGTGGATGGGACAGCGGATTCTATAGCAATCAGCCCCAGCATTTT.

V is TRBV4-2 and J is TRBJ1-6; no clear D gene. Per the germline V gene, CDR1 is LGHNA and CDR2 is YNFKEQ. The CDR3 runs to 15 residues. V was cut by 0 bases and J by 9 bases, with 12 bases left in between. CDR3 loop: CASSQDRPDFSPLHF. CDR3 sequence (DNA): TGTGCCAGCAGCCAAGATCGTCCGGACTTTTCACCCCTCCACTTT.

This sequence joins TRBV15 and TRBJ2-5; TRBD1 matches 8 bases. Germline V lookup: CDR1 LNHNV, CDR2 YYDKDF (reference sequence). The CDR3 has 15 residues. After removal of 0 bases from V and 4 bases from J, the junction contained 4 bases not matched to a gene. The CDR3 nucleotides read TGTGCCACCAGCAGAGATCCCACAGGGGGAGAGACCCAGTACTTC. Its translation is CATSRDPTGGETQYF.

The gene calls are TRBV7-6 and TRBJ2-1; 11 bases are a match to TRBD2. This CDR3 is 15 amino acids long. Trimming at V came to 5 bases and at J to 9 bases, leaving 9 bases not matched to a gene. Germline V gives CDR1 SGHVS, CDR2 FNYEAQ. The CDR3 spells CASSPLAGGAGEQFF. The CDR3 DNA is TGTGCCAGCAGCCCCTTAGCGGGGGGGGCGGGTGAGCAGTTCTTC.

V and J are TRBV2 and TRBJ1-1; TRBD1 matches at 8 bases. From germline, CDR1 is SNHLY and CDR2 FYNNEI. V lost 6 bases and J lost 4; bases outside the gene matches: 4. CDR3 size: 13 residues. This CDR3 reads CASSQGAFTEAFF. In DNA, the CDR3 is TGTGCCAGCAGCCAGGGGGCTTTCACTGAAGCTTTCTTT.

The genes are TRBV14 and TRBJ2-3, with 9 bases aligning to TRBD1. The V gene's germline CDR1 is SGHDN and CDR2 FVKESK. The V and J ends lost 2 bases and 11 bases, in that order; junction bases with no gene match: 5. CDR3 length: 13 residues. The CDR3 DNA sequence: TGTGCCAGCAGCCAATGGGACAGGGAACAGCAGTATTTT. Protein product: CASSQWDREQQYF.

V is TRBV28 and J is TRBJ1-5; the D gene is possibly TRBD1 (5 bases). The CDR3 length is 15 residues. V lost 2 bases to trimming and J lost 3 bases, with 11 bases between them. Germline V lookup: CDR1 MDHEN, CDR2 SYDVKM. The CDR3 sequence is CASSLRQIFNQPQHF. The DNA of the CDR3 is TGTGCCAGCAGTTTACGACAGATCTTCAATCAGCCCCAGCATTTT.

Comments on this clone: This CDR3 is also generated by other DNA sequences in the sample. The chain is built from TRBV5-6 and TRBJ2-7, with D unresolved. Germline V CDR1 and CDR2: SGHDT, YYEEEE. Trimming stripped 4 bases from V and 3 bases from J, with 5 bases between. The CDR3 has 11 amino acids. The CDR3 DNA reads TGTGCCAGCAGCCTATACTACGAGCAGTACTTC. This sequence encodes CASSLYYEQYF. Filled out from reference TRBV5-6 and TRBJ2-7, the complete variable domain reads DAGVTQSPTHLIKTRGQQVTLRCSPKSGHDTVSWYQQALGQGPQFIFQYYEEEERQRGNFPDRFSGHQFPNYSSELNVNALLLGDSALYLCASSLYYEQYFGPGTRLTVT.

The J gene is TRBJ1-2, the V gene TRBV30; D possibly corresponds to TRBD1 (5 bases). CDR1 and CDR2 from the germline V gene are GTSNPN and SVGIG (reference sequence). Trimming stripped 1 base from V and 8 bases from J, with 14 bases between. The CDR3 contains 13 residues. CDR3 DNA: TGTGCCTGGAGTGGGGACTTGGGGGGAGGCTACACCTTC. Its protein is CAWSGDLGGGYTF.

The V call is TRBV11-3, the J call TRBJ2-3, with 7 bases that match TRBD1. Looked up from germline, CDR1 is SGHNT and CDR2 is YENEEA. This CDR3 comprises 18 residues. Germline trimming cut 1 base from V and 0 bases from J; bases unmatched to any gene: 10. CDR3 protein: CASSLGGLKGASTDTQYF. The CDR3 coding sequence is TGTGCCAGCAGCTTAGGGGGGCTCAAGGGGGCTAGCACAGATACGCAGTATTTT.

J is TRBJ2-7 and V is TRBV19; the D is unclear. CDR1 is LNHDA and CDR2 is SQIVND in the germline V gene (reference sequence). The V gene lost 3 bases and the J gene lost 1 base, with 10 bases spanning the gap. The CDR3 covers 14 residues. The CDR3 DNA follows: TGTGCCAGTAGTATGACGGCAGGATCCTACGAGCAGTACTTC. Protein product: CASSMTAGSYEQYF.

The V and J genes are TRBV15 and TRBJ2-1; the match to TRBD2 covers 11 bases. CDR3 length: 14 residues. From germline, CDR1 is LNHNV and CDR2 YYDKDF (reference sequence). Trimming took 3 bases from V and 6 from J; bases not matched to a gene: 1. The CDR3 nucleotides read TGTGCCACCAGCAGGACTAGCGGGGTCAATGAGCAGTTCTTC. Translating it yields CATSRTSGVNEQFF.

This chain joins TRBV18 and TRBJ2-7; D is perhaps TRBD2 (5 bases). Germline loops: CDR1 KGHSH, CDR2 LQKENI. Trimming took off 6 bases at V and 2 bases at J, with 8 bases between the two ends. The length of the CDR3 is 12 residues. The CDR3 nucleotides are TGTGCCAGCTCCGACGGGACCTACGAGCAGTACTTC. Its protein product is CASSDGTYEQYF.

The chain combines TRBV2 with TRBJ2-5; TRBD2 aligns across 10 bases. J was trimmed by 5 bases and V by 6 bases; bases with no gene match: 9. Germline V gene sequence: CDR1 SNHLY, CDR2 FYNNEI. The CDR3 extends over 15 amino acids. The CDR3 sequence is CASRGLAGVSETQYF. The CDR3 DNA is TGTGCCAGCAGGGGTCTAGCGGGAGTTTCGGAGACCCAGTACTTC.

This chain connects TRBV10-2 to TRBJ1-4; D uncertain. The germline V and J ends were trimmed by 4 bases and 3 bases, with 6 bases remaining between them. CDR3 size: 13 residues. CDR1 is WSHSY, CDR2 SAAADI, per germline. In DNA, the CDR3 is TGCGCCAGCAGTGGGGCGTCTAATGAAAAACTGTTTTTT. Translated: CASSGASNEKLFF.

The chain joins TRBV5-1 to TRBJ1-1; D possibly corresponds to TRBD1 (6 bases). Deletions cut 4 bases from V and 5 bases from J, with 15 bases between. The CDR3 consists of 14 residues. Looked up from germline, CDR1 is SGHRS and CDR2 is YFSETQ. The CDR3 protein is CASSPTGYDTEAFF. The CDR3 coding sequence is TGCGCCAGCAGCCCGACAGGTTATGATACTGAAGCTTTCTTT.

The V gene is TRBV4-1, the J gene TRBJ1-5; TRBD1 might be the D (6 bases). V lost 4 bases, J lost 8 bases, and 15 bases lay in between. Germline loops: CDR1 MGHRA, CDR2 YSYEKL. The CDR3 runs 14 residues. CDR3 protein: CASSLEQGREPQHF. CDR3 in DNA: TGCGCCAGCAGCCTCGAACAGGGTCGGGAGCCCCAGCATTTT.

This clone is a singleton in its sample. Other DNA sequences of this sample code for an identical CDR3. The V and J genes are TRBV3-1 (or the pseudogene TRBV3-2) and TRBJ2-7; D remains ambiguous. V lost 1 base and J 3 bases, leaving 4 bases between the germline ends. Germline CDR1 is LGHDT and CDR2 is YNNKEL (reference sequence). The CDR3 loop spans 12 amino acids. The CDR3 region is CASSQAGYEQYF. The CDR3 DNA is TGTGCCAGCAGCCAAGCCGGCTACGAGCAGTACTTC.

The chain joins TRBV5-1 to TRBJ1-2; 7 positions agree with TRBD1. Germline CDR1 SGHRS, CDR2 YFSETQ. The CDR3 is 16 residues long. V lost 3 bases to trimming and J lost 4 bases; unmatched junction nucleotides: 12. CDR3 region: CASSWGQLGDGYGYTF. CDR3 coding DNA: TGCGCCAGCAGCTGGGGACAGTTGGGCGACGGCTATGGCTACACCTTC.

This clone was recorded once. The J gene is TRBJ1-1, the V gene TRBV30, with D unclear. Trimming pared 0 bases from V and 7 bases from J, leaving 6 bases between. The CDR3 totals 11 residues. Germline V gives CDR1 GTSNPN, CDR2 SVGIG (reference sequence). The CDR3 loop reads CAWSVSREAFF. In nucleotides, the CDR3 is TGTGCCTGGAGTGTTTCCCGTGAAGCTTTCTTT.

The chain carries TRBV5-1 and TRBJ2-2; the match to TRBD1 covers 9 bases. J lost 4 bases, V lost 4 bases, and 8 bases had no gene match. CDR1 and CDR2 (germline): SGHRS, YFSETQ. There are 16 residues in the CDR3. Here the CDR3 DNA reads TGCGCCAGCAGCCCGGGACAGGGCAGCGGCACCGGGGAGCTGTTTTTT. Translated, it gives CASSPGQGSGTGELFF.

The chain combines TRBV5-4 with TRBJ2-1; TRBD1 aligns across 8 bases. V shed 0 bases and J 4 bases; nucleotides not matched to a gene: 0. CDR3 length: 14 residues. Germline CDR1 reads SGHNT; CDR2 reads YYREEE (reference sequence). CDR3 sequence reads: CASSLGQGYNEQFF. Here the CDR3 DNA reads TGTGCCAGCAGCTTGGGACAGGGGTACAATGAGCAGTTCTTC.

J is TRBJ2-7 and V is TRBV19; D may be TRBD2 (6 bases). Per germline, CDR1 LNHDA and CDR2 SQIVND (reference sequence). The CDR3 spans 14 residues. V was clipped by 6 bases and J by 5 bases, with 17 bases between them. This chain's CDR3 is CASSDLAGRDEQYF. In DNA, the CDR3 is TGTGCCAGTAGCGACCTAGCCGGGAGAGACGAGCAGTACTTC.

V is TRBV10-3 and J is TRBJ1-6; TRBD1 matches at 10 bases. The CDR3 has 16 residues. CDR1 is ENHRY, CDR2 SYGVKD, per germline. V was clipped by 6 bases and J by 12 bases; unmatched bases: 14. CDR3 bases: TGTGCCATCAGCCCCGGGACAGGGGCGTCCCATATACCCCTCCACTTT. As protein: CAISPGTGASHIPLHF.

This rearrangement joins TRBV9 to TRBJ2-7; 7 nucleotides match TRBD1. The CDR3 extends over 14 amino acids. Per germline, CDR1 SGDLS and CDR2 YYNGEE. V gave up 4 bases and J gave up 5 bases; unmatched junction bases: 9. In nucleotides, the CDR3 is TGTGCCAGCAGCCTAGGGGGACAGAACGACGAGCAGTACTTC. Translation gives CASSLGGQNDEQYF.

V and J are TRBV4-1 and TRBJ1-4; D is ambiguous. The CDR3 totals 16 residues. Looked up from germline, CDR1 is MGHRA and CDR2 is YSYEKL. V was trimmed by 0 bases and J by 8 bases, leaving 16 bases between them. The CDR3 region has the DNA TGCGCCAGCAGCCAAGATGCGGGGAGCGTGGGGGAAAAACTGTTTTTT. As protein: CASSQDAGSVGEKLFF.

This chain uses TRBV10-3 with TRBJ1-3, with TRBD1 as a possible D gene (6 bases). Germline V gene lookup returns CDR1 ENHRY and CDR2 SYGVKD. There are 16 residues in the CDR3. Trimming cost V 5 bases and J 5 bases, with 19 bases left between them. The CDR3 spells CAISQAIGGGRNTIYF. The DNA of the CDR3 is TGTGCCATCAGTCAAGCCATCGGGGGGGGCCGAAACACCATATATTTT.

This chain links TRBV12-5 with TRBJ1-2, with a weak D call TRBD1 (5 bases). The CDR3 covers 13 residues. Trimming pared 6 bases from V and 4 bases from J, leaving 12 bases between. Germline V gene sequence: CDR1 LGHNT, CDR2 FRNRAP. CDR3 region: CASGVGTSYGYTF. In DNA, the CDR3 is TGTGCTAGTGGAGTCGGGACTTCCTATGGCTACACCTTC.